This T cell receptor beta chain was documented in a study of blood T cell repertoires in COVID-19. With 0 bases clipped from V and 4 bases from J, the junction kept 10 bases outside the gene matches. Germline V gene lookup returns CDR1 SGDLS and CDR2 YYNGEE. The CDR3 length is 19 residues. Original processing notes: For nucleated cells, counts were estimated from reference gene primer amplification. Produced via immunoSEQ multiplex PCR; TCRdb's table is partial and in-frame only. The V and J calls and clone size come from that table; D and trimming were worked out from the DNA. The sample includes roughly 97,000 clones, approximately 82% of them seen just once.

V is TRBV9 and J is TRBJ2-2; 12 nucleotides match TRBD2. The receptor was isolated from a man aged 65 to 79 with acute or convalescent COVID-19. Sequences were obtained from peripheral blood. The CDR3 region is CASSVAGLAGIRGTGELFF. In nucleotides, the CDR3 is TGTGCCAGCAGCGTAGCTGGACTAGCGGGAATTCGTGGCACCGGGGAGCTGTTTTTT.